One sample yielded the 19 T cell receptor beta chains listed below, sequenced in a study of T cells in Graves' hyperthyroidism and ophthalmopathy (dated by TCRdb to about 2019). Library generation was performed with multiplex PCR. The data were produced on an Illumina HiSeq 2000. The TCR beta CDR3 regions were amplified from RNA transcripts. A first-round RT-PCR of the TCR CDR3 used the HTBI primer set with the Qiagen OneStep RT-PCR kit. Using fastp at Q25 and MiXCR, TCRdb reprocessed the public reads and kept productive beta chains. Each CDR3 protein gets just one entry, which takes the most common genes and DNA from the rows behind it. The sample table shows a few hundred thousand distinct CDR3 sequences, and around a fifth are seen once. About 53% of the sample lies in the top ten. Material: blood. These receptor sequences come from a woman in her seventies with Graves' ophthalmopathy.

V and J are TRBV6-1 and TRBJ2-3, with TRBD1 matching over 8 bases. The length of the CDR3 is 16 residues. V lost 6 bases and J lost 4; bases outside the gene matches: 12. Germline assignment: CDR1 MNHNS and CDR2 SASEGT. In nucleotides, the CDR3 is TGTGCCAGCAGCCGCGGAGGGACAGGAGGGGCAGATACGCAGTATTTT. Translation gives CASSRGGTGGADTQYF.

V is TRBV19 and J is TRBJ1-1, with TRBD1 as a possible D gene (6 bases). Trimming cost V 5 bases and J 4 bases, with 8 bases left between them. This CDR3 region has 12 residues. Germline V lookup: CDR1 LNHDA, CDR2 SQIVND (reference sequence). CDR3 protein: CASSGGRTEAFF. The CDR3 nucleotides read TGTGCCAGTAGTGGGGGGCGCACTGAAGCTTTCTTT.

The CDR3 region has the DNA TGCGCCAGCAGCTCCGAAACTGTCTTGAGGGATACGCAGTATTTT. Residues: CASSSETVLRDTQYF. This chain connects TRBV5-1 to TRBJ2-3; the D is unclear. This CDR3 contains 15 residues. V lost 3 bases to trimming and J lost 6 bases, with 17 bases between them. Germline V gives CDR1 SGHRS, CDR2 YFSETQ.

This clonotype has just a few counts. V gene TRBV7-9 combines with J gene TRBJ2-1; D is uncertain. Germline assignment: CDR1 SEHNR and CDR2 FQNEAQ (reference sequence). This CDR3 comprises 14 residues. Trimming stripped 5 bases from V and 4 bases from J, with 12 bases between. The CDR3 loop reads CASSDGVGYNEQFF. For the CDR3, the DNA is TGTGCCAGCAGCGATGGAGTCGGATACAATGAGCAGTTCTTC.

The sample holds many counts of this clonotype. This chain links TRBV28 with TRBJ1-1; D gene unclear. CDR3 length equals 10 residues. V was shortened by 7 bases and J by 4 bases, with 4 bases between the two germline ends. CDR1 is MDHEN and CDR2 is SYDVKM in the germline V gene. In DNA form, the CDR3 reads TGTGCCAGCATAACCACTGAAGCTTTCTTT. This translates into CASITTEAFF.

In the case of this clonotype: This may be a read error: a much more frequent sequence differs by one nucleotide. The chain has TRBV11-2 and TRBJ2-6; TRBD1 is a possible D gene (5 bases). The length of the CDR3 is 14 residues. The germline CDR1 and CDR2 sequences are SGHAT and FQNNGV. This CDR3 reads CASSLDRAANALTF. In DNA form, the CDR3 reads TGTGCCAGCAGCTTAGACAGGGCGGCCAACGCCCTGACTTTC. Together with reference TRBV11-2 and TRBJ2-6, the CDR3 gives the full variable domain: EAGVAQSPRYKIIEKRQSVAFWCNPISGHATLYWYQQILGQGPKLLIQFQNNGVVDDSQLPKDRFSAERLKGVDSTLKIQPAKLEDSAVYLCASSLDRAANALTFGAGSRLTVL.

As concerns this clonotype: Germline is not matched at one junction end, which may reflect a read error. The V call is TRBV15, the J call TRBJ1-4; TRBD1 matches 9 bases. The CDR3 spans 15 residues. CDR1 and CDR2 (germline): LNHNV, YYDKDF (reference sequence). Here the CDR3 DNA reads TGTACCACCAGCAGGCAGGGGGACAGGGTGGAAAAACTGTTTTTT. Its translation is CTTSRQGDRVEKLFF.

This clonotype showed up just once. The chain combines TRBV28 with TRBJ1-1; D unclear. CDR1 and CDR2 from the germline V gene are MDHEN and SYDVKM. This CDR3 comprises 13 residues. Between the trimmed V and J ends, which lost 10 bases and 4 bases, there was a span of 16 bases. CDR3 sequence: CAIRTRETTEAFF. The CDR3 DNA follows: TGTGCCATCAGAACAAGGGAGACCACTGAAGCTTTCTTT.

In DNA form, the CDR3 reads TGTGCCACTCGGGACTCGAGGGTGGACCCTCGCGGCTACACCTTC. Protein sequence: CATRDSRVDPRGYTF. The V gene is TRBV19, the J gene TRBJ1-2; D may be TRBD1 (5 bases). The germline V gene encodes CDR1 LNHDA and CDR2 SQIVND (reference sequence). V was clipped by 10 bases and J by 8 bases, with 26 bases between them. This CDR3 region has 15 residues.

J is TRBJ2-3 and V is TRBV12-3 or TRBV12-4; a possible D gene is TRBD2 (5 bases). The CDR3 runs to 12 residues. V was cut by 6 bases and J by 4 bases, with 8 bases left in between. CDR3 bases: TGTGCCAGCAGCCCACTAGCAGATACGCAGTATTTT. The encoded protein is CASSPLADTQYF.

This clonotype has at least ten counts. The chain carries TRBV28 and TRBJ2-7; D not resolved. The CDR3 runs to 17 residues. CDR1 and CDR2 from the germline V gene are MDHEN and SYDVKM. Trimming took off 5 bases at V and 2 bases at J, with 22 bases between the two ends. CDR3 DNA: TGTGCCAGCAGTACCCCCTCCGTGGATACCACTCCCTACGAGCAGTACTTC. It is translated as CASSTPSVDTTPYEQYF.

The chain uses TRBV6-2 or TRBV6-3 and TRBJ1-2, with no clear D. The CDR3 runs 12 residues. CDR1 is MNHEY and CDR2 is SVGEGT in the germline V gene. Trimming stripped 4 bases from V and 8 bases from J, with 11 bases between. The CDR3 bases are TGTGCCAGCAGTTTGTGGACGGGAGGCTACACCTTC. Translation: CASSLWTGGYTF.

The chain has TRBV25-1 and TRBJ1-1; D gene uncertain. Germline CDR1 reads MGHDK; CDR2 reads SYGVNS. The CDR3 spans 15 residues. The ends were cut back, 1 base at V and 2 bases at J, with 11 bases in the middle. The DNA for the CDR3 is TGTGCCAGCAGTGAATTTAACAGCCCAAACACTGAAGCTTTCTTT. Its protein product is CASSEFNSPNTEAFF.

This clonotype was found many times. The rearrangement links TRBV12-3 or TRBV12-4 to TRBJ2-2, with a weak D call TRBD1 (6 bases). V was cut by 5 bases and J by 6 bases, with 10 bases left in between. The CDR3 is 13 residues long. The CDR3 nucleotides are TGTGCCAGCAGTCAACAGGGTGCCGGGGAGCTGTTTTTT. Translated: CASSQQGAGELFF.

The CDR3 region is CAWSGRSNQPQHF. DNA for the CDR3: TGTGCCTGGAGTGGACGCAGCAATCAGCCCCAGCATTTT. V usage is TRBV30 and J usage is TRBJ1-5; D remains ambiguous. The CDR3 has 13 residues. V lost 1 base and J 1 base, leaving 5 bases between the germline ends. The germline V gene encodes CDR1 GTSNPN and CDR2 SVGIG (reference sequence).

The count of this clonotype is one. This chain connects TRBV7-2 to TRBJ2-2, with 14 nucleotides matching TRBD2. The CDR3 has 18 residues. V gave up 5 bases and J gave up 2 bases; unmatched junction bases: 7. Germline-derived CDR1 and CDR2 are SGHTA and FQGNSA. The CDR3 DNA follows: TGTGCCAGCAGCCCAATGGGGACTAGCGGGAGTAACACCGGGGAGCTGTTTTTT. As protein: CASSPMGTSGSNTGELFF.

V usage is TRBV3-1 and J usage is TRBJ1-5; D ambiguous. Germline V gene lookup returns CDR1 LGHDT and CDR2 YNNKEL (reference sequence). This CDR3 has 13 residues. Trimming stripped 4 bases from V and 7 bases from J, with 11 bases between. The DNA of the CDR3 is TGTGCCAGCAGCCGAGACCCAAACCAGCCCCAGCATTTT. This sequence encodes CASSRDPNQPQHF. The full variable domain, completed using reference TRBV3-1 and TRBJ1-5, is DTAVSQTPKYLVTQMGNDKSIKCEQNLGHDTMYWYKQDSKKFLKIMFSYNNKELIINETVPNRFSPKSPDKAHLNLHINSLELGDSAVYFCASSRDPNQPQHFGDGTRLSIL.

In this sample, this clonotype turned up a few times. The chain joins TRBV27 to TRBJ2-7, with TRBD2 matching 8 bases. From germline, CDR1 is MNHEY and CDR2 SMNVEV (reference sequence). The CDR3 sequence is 17 residues long. V lost 2 bases, J lost 0 bases, and 9 bases stayed unmatched. The CDR3 coding sequence is TGTGCCAGCAGTTTAGGCGCTAGCGGGTACTCCTCCTACGAGCAGTACTTC. It specifies CASSLGASGYSSYEQYF.

Details on this clonotype: An end of the junction does not agree with germline; a read error may underlie this. The rearrangement links TRBV30 to TRBJ1-5; 7 nucleotides match TRBD1. This CDR3 has 13 amino acids. The V gene's germline CDR1 is GTSNPN and CDR2 SVGIG (reference sequence). The CDR3 here is CAWSGGQRQPKHF. CDR3 bases: TGTGCCTGGAGTGGGGGACAGCGTCAGCCCAAGCATTTT.